Listed below are T cell receptor beta chains from one sample, sequenced in a study of CD8+ T cells in alopecia areata. Assay: immunoSEQ multiplex PCR; the TCRdb copy retains only in-frame clones and omits some. The top ten clones hold roughly 10% of a sample with more than 100,000 clones, 80% to 90% of them seen once. Sample: CD8+ T cells sorted from blood, taken at roughly week 30, from a patient treated with tofacitinib. Source of these receptors: a human donor with alopecia areata. Both conserved end residues are part of each CDR3. Fields, in order: CDR3 protein, V gene, J gene, clone size. Clone size is not always given. Where it is, it says once, few, many or a class for expanded clones.

CDR3aa: CASRIQPGLASIDTQYF
v_gene: TRBV27
j_gene: TRBJ2-3
abundance: few

CDR3aa: CASSPLGGREIDNEQFF
v_gene: TRBV14
j_gene: TRBJ2-1
abundance: -

CDR3aa: CASSLGASGGPTDTQYF
v_gene: TRBV7-2
j_gene: TRBJ2-3
abundance: -

CDR3aa: CASSSTGGWTDTQYF
v_gene: TRBV7-3
j_gene: TRBJ2-3
abundance: -

CDR3aa: CASSQVGTAYYEQYF
v_gene: TRBV4-1
j_gene: TRBJ2-7
abundance: few

CDR3aa: CASSESRGGLKNIQYF
v_gene: TRBV10-2
j_gene: TRBJ2-4
abundance: -

CDR3aa: CASIETGNTGELFF
v_gene: TRBV6-5
j_gene: TRBJ2-2
abundance: -

CDR3aa: CASSSSDGISYNEQFF
v_gene: TRBV27
j_gene: TRBJ2-1
abundance: -

CDR3aa: CASSDRDYSYEQYF
v_gene: TRBV10-2
j_gene: TRBJ2-7
abundance: -

CDR3aa: CASSLGLDKNIQYF
v_gene: TRBV6-5
j_gene: TRBJ2-4
abundance: -

CDR3aa: CASSSGTGGIYEQYF
v_gene: TRBV5-1
j_gene: TRBJ2-7
abundance: -

CDR3aa: CASSLVGGPVGEQYF
v_gene: TRBV7-9
j_gene: TRBJ2-7
abundance: -

CDR3aa: CSVERGSGANVLTF
v_gene: TRBV29-1
j_gene: TRBJ2-6
abundance: -

CDR3aa: CASSYRTGSNQPQHF
v_gene: TRBV11-2
j_gene: TRBJ1-5
abundance: -

CDR3aa: CASSLAQGYEQYF
v_gene: TRBV5-4
j_gene: TRBJ2-7
abundance: -

CDR3aa: CSVEEAEGTSEAFF
v_gene: TRBV29-1
j_gene: TRBJ1-1
abundance: -

CDR3aa: CASSLRVTEQFF
v_gene: TRBV5-4
j_gene: TRBJ2-1
abundance: -